This T cell receptor beta chain was obtained from a study of blood T cell repertoires in COVID-19. Study context: Whether acute or convalescent, the COVID-19 samples came from the United States, Italy and Spain. T cells, B-cell-depleted T cells, or PBMCs provided the cDNA or gDNA that served as material.

Per the study methods: How many nucleated cells were present was estimated from reference gene primer amplification. Here immunoSEQ multiplex PCR was the method, and the copy in TCRdb shows in-frame clones only, minus some. For V, J and clone size, that table is used; D and trimming come from the DNA. The sample records about 42,000 clones, approximately 86% being singletons. This clone appeared once. Trimming left V 3 bases short and J 6 bases short, with 6 bases between. This CDR3 comprises 12 residues. CDR1 WNHNN and CDR2 SYGVQD come from the germline V gene (reference sequence). This chain connects TRBV10-1 to TRBJ1-5; D unclear. Sequencing used peripheral blood. The TCR originated in a man between 65 and 85 years old with acute or convalescent COVID-19. CDR3 residues: CASSDRFQPQHF. The CDR3 DNA reads TGCGCCAGCAGTGACCGGTTTCAGCCCCAGCATTTT.